This T cell receptor (beta chain) was observed in a study of Graves' ophthalmopathy and Graves' hyperthyroidism. General study findings and limits: Ophthalmopathy progression prediction by the model yielded a sensitivity of approximately 71% and a specificity of under 80%. A 13-signature model separated ophthalmopathy from stable hyperthyroidism, reaching 87.88% sensitivity and approximately 81% specificity cross-validated.

Note on this clonotype: Antigen unknown.

Beta-chain TCR CDR3 regions were amplified from RNA transcripts. First-round RT-PCR employed HTBI primers, with a second-round multiplex PCR after it. One entry per CDR3 protein, called by TCRdb with MiXCR from the multiplex PCR reads. The data hold over a million distinct CDR3 sequences, with less than 45% observed a single time. The CDR3 runs 15 residues. Trimming shortened V by 5 bases and J by 1 base, and 12 bases separated the two germline ends. Germline CDR1 ENHRY, CDR2 SYGVKD. Exclusion applied to patients with other autoimmune diseases, uncontrolled infections, pregnancy or lactation. The diagnostic workup employed clinical symptoms, serum thyroxine, TRAb, thyroid ultrasound and orbital computed tomography.

The sequence was collected from an adult man with Graves' hyperthyroidism. J is TRBJ1-5 and V is TRBV10-3; possible D gene TRBD1, 5 bases. The material sequenced was peripheral blood or thyroid tissue (not recorded which). The chain's CDR3 is CAISQGEGSNQPQHF. CDR3 DNA sequence: TGTGCCATCAGTCAGGGCGAGGGGAGCAATCAGCCCCAGCATTTT.